This TCR beta chain was obtained from a study of identical twins. All donors were healthy Caucasians. Template switching created a universal primer site, and the cDNA included unique molecular identifiers. MiXCR was run by TCRdb on the 5' RACE reads, yielding one entry per CDR3 protein. The sample has some 1,600,000 distinct CDR3 sequences, roughly a third seen once. V was trimmed by 0 bases and J by 1 base, leaving 9 bases between them. The CDR3 covers 15 residues. CDR1 is SGHKS, CDR2 YYEKEE, per germline (reference sequence). The gene calls are TRBV5-5 and TRBJ2-3; D not certain. The sample was cord blood. The TCR comes from a newborn girl in good health. CDR3 in DNA: TGTGCCAGCAGCTTGGAGCCGACGGGCACAGATACGCAGTATTTT. Encoded protein: CASSLEPTGTDTQYF.